Here is one T cell receptor beta chain with its context. Germline is not matched at one junction end, which may reflect a read error. The data originate from a study of shared clonotypes between healthy human individuals. Profiled with immunoSEQ multiplex PCR; TCRdb holds only in-frame clones, not every one. The repertoire consists of about 640,000 clones, with approximately 75% occurring once and the leading ten covering 1.8%. The sample taken for sequencing was memory CD4+ T cells sorted from blood. Documented subset: CD45RA-negative fraction. This receptor was identified in a woman in her twenties or thirties in good health.

The CDR3 reads CAISDPGSRAYGGNEQFF. The CDR3 region has the DNA TGTGCCATCAGTGACCCCGGGAGTAGAGCCTACGGGGGAAATGAGCAGTTCTTC. The chain has TRBV6-1 and TRBJ2-1; tentatively, D is TRBD2 (6 bases). Germline CDR1 reads MNHNS; CDR2 reads SASEGT. The CDR3 extends over 18 amino acids.